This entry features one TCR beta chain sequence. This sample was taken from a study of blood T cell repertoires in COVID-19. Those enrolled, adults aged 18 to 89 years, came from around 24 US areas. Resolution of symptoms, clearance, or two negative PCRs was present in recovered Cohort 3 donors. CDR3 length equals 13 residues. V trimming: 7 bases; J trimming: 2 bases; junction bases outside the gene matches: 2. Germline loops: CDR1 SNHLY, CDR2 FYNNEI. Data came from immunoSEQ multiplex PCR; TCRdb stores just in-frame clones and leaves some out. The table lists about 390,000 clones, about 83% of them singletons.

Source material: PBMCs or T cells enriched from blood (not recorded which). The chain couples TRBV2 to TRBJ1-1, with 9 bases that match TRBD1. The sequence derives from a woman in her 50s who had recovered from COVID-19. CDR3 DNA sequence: TGTGCCAGCAAGGACAGGGGAAACACTGAAGCTTTCTTT. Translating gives CASKDRGNTEAFF.